Listed below are T cell receptor beta chains from one sample, sequenced in a study of CD8+CD57+ T cells in acquired aplastic anemia. TCRdb re-called the reads with MiXCR, one entry per CDR3 protein. The sample has about 42,000 distinct CDR3 sequences, around 63% seen once; the top ten hold less than 25%. Source material: sorted CD4+, CD8+, or CD8+CD57+ T cells (not recorded which) from PBMCs. These receptors came from a human donor in good health, serving as a control. Each CDR3 is given with its conserved first and last residue. The D gene is left open where the match is weak. Rows give clone size only sometimes, using once, few, many, or a class for an expanded clone.

v_gene: TRBV20-1
d_gene: TRBD1
abundance: NA
j_gene: TRBJ1-2
CDR3aa: CSARGGQGNYGYTF
CDR3nt: TGCAGTGCTAGAGGTGGACAGGGAAACTATGGCTACACCTTC

v_gene: TRBV10-1
d_gene: TRBD2
abundance: few
j_gene: TRBJ2-7
CDR3aa: CASSSGTSGRQYF
CDR3nt: TGCGCCAGCAGTTCCGGGACTAGCGGGAGGCAGTACTTC

v_gene: TRBV18
d_gene: TRBD1
abundance: NA
j_gene: TRBJ1-4
CDR3aa: CASSLPGTGGNEKLFF
CDR3nt: TGTGCCAGCTCACTACCAGGGACAGGGGGTAATGAAAAACTGTTTTTT

v_gene: TRBV9
d_gene: NA
abundance: NA
j_gene: TRBJ2-7
CDR3aa: CASSLDLTYEQYF
CDR3nt: TGCGCCAGCAGCTTGGACCTTACCTACGAGCAGTACTTC

v_gene: TRBV27
d_gene: NA
abundance: many
j_gene: TRBJ2-1
CDR3aa: CASRGKSGYNEQFF
CDR3nt: TGTGCCAGCAGAGGGAAATCGGGCTACAATGAGCAGTTCTTC

v_gene: TRBV2
d_gene: NA
abundance: NA
j_gene: TRBJ1-5
CDR3aa: CASTGYYSNQPQHF
CDR3nt: TGTGCCAGCACCGGGTATTATAGCAATCAGCCCCAGCATTTT

v_gene: TRBV7-2
d_gene: NA
abundance: NA
j_gene: TRBJ1-1
CDR3aa: CASSLLEGTEAFF
CDR3nt: TGTGCCAGCAGCTTATTAGAGGGCACTGAAGCTTTCTTT

v_gene: TRBV2
d_gene: NA
abundance: NA
j_gene: TRBJ2-2
CDR3aa: CASRGRTGSGELFF
CDR3nt: TGTGCCAGCAGGGGGCGGACGGGGTCCGGGGAGCTGTTTTTT

v_gene: TRBV15
d_gene: NA
abundance: once
j_gene: TRBJ2-7
CDR3aa: CATSRDRTAEQYF
CDR3nt: TGTGCCACCAGCAGAGATAGGACAGCCGAGCAGTACTTC

v_gene: TRBV2
d_gene: NA
abundance: once
j_gene: TRBJ2-5
CDR3aa: CAGSYQGTQYF
CDR3nt: TGTGCCGGCTCGTACCAAGGGACCCAGTACTTC

v_gene: TRBV2
d_gene: NA
abundance: NA
j_gene: TRBJ2-3
CDR3aa: CASGADRLLDTQYF
CDR3nt: TGTGCCAGCGGGGCTGACAGGTTGTTGGATACGCAGTATTTT

v_gene: TRBV2
d_gene: NA
abundance: few
j_gene: TRBJ2-5
CDR3aa: CASSVPAGETQYF
CDR3nt: TGTGCCAGCAGTGTTCCAGCAGGGGAGACCCAGTACTTC

v_gene: TRBV6-4
d_gene: TRBD1
abundance: many
j_gene: TRBJ2-2
CDR3aa: CASSNGQGEAGELFF
CDR3nt: TGTGCCAGCAGCAACGGACAGGGGGAGGCCGGGGAGCTGTTTTTT

v_gene: TRBV4-1
d_gene: NA
abundance: NA
j_gene: TRBJ1-5
CDR3aa: CASSQGQGRDQAQHF
CDR3nt: TGCGCCAGCAGCCAAGGGCAGGGAAGGGATCAGGCCCAGCATTTT

v_gene: TRBV6-5
d_gene: NA
abundance: NA
j_gene: TRBJ2-7
CDR3aa: CASSYGLGGAYEQYF
CDR3nt: TGTGCCAGCAGTTACGGTCTCGGGGGTGCCTACGAGCAGTACTTC

v_gene: TRBV4-3
d_gene: NA
abundance: few
j_gene: TRBJ2-5
CDR3aa: CASSQDRLPSETQYF
CDR3nt: TGCGCCAGCAGCCAAGATCGGCTGCCGTCGGAGACCCAGTACTTC

v_gene: TRBV20-1
d_gene: TRBD1
abundance: NA
j_gene: TRBJ2-1
CDR3aa: CSARTGGLTSEQFF
CDR3nt: TGCAGTGCGAGGACAGGGGGGCTTACAAGTGAGCAGTTCTTC

v_gene: TRBV4-1
d_gene: NA
abundance: NA
j_gene: TRBJ1-6
CDR3aa: CASSPWGNSPLHF
CDR3nt: TGCGCCAGCAGCCCGTGGGGGAATTCACCCCTCCACTTT